The TCR beta chain described here comes from a study of control samples from healthy donors and cancer patients. TCRdb's table, derived via immunoSEQ multiplex PCR, lists solely in-frame clones and lacks some. The table shows some 130,000 clones, with roughly 89% occurring only once. Germline CDR1 and CDR2: MDHEN and SYDVKM. CDR3 length: 14 residues. V lost 5 bases, J lost 7 bases, and 15 bases lay in between. Sample: blood. This chain connects TRBV28 to TRBJ1-3, with TRBD1 as a possible D gene (5 bases). This sequence originates from a man younger than 40 in good health. In DNA, the CDR3 is TGTGCCAGCAGTACCCGACAGCAGGGTAACACCATATATTTT. Its translation: CASSTRQQGNTIYF. The variable domain in full, completed from reference TRBV28 and TRBJ1-3, reads DVKVTQSSRYLVKRTGEKVFLECVQDMDHENMFWYRQDPGLGLRLIYFSYDVKMKEKGDIPEGYSVSREKKERFSLILESASTNQTSMYLCASSTRQQGNTIYFGEGSWLTVV.